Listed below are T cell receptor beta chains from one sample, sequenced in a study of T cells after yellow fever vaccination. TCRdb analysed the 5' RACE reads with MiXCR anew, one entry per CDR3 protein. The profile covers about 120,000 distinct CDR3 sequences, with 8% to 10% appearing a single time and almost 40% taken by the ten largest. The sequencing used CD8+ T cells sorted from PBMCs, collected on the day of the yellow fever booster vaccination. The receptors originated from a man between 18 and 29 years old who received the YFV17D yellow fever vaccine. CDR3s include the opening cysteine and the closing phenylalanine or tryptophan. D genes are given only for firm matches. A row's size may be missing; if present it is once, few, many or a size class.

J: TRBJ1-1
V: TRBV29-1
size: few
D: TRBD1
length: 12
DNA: TGCAGCGCCCGGACAGGGGGCACTGAAGCTTTCTTT
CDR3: CSARTGGTEAFF

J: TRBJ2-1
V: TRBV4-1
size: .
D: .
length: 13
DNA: TGCGCCAGCGCTACTGATCGGAGCTTTGAGCAGTTCTTC
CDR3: CASATDRSFEQFF

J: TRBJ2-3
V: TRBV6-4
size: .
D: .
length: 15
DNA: TGTGCCAGCAGTGACTCCGAGTCTGGTTCAGATACGCAGTATTTT
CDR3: CASSDSESGSDTQYF

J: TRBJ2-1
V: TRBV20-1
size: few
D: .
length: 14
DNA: TGCAGTGCTAGAGATCTCCGTGTCCACAATGAGCAGTTCTTC
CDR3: CSARDLRVHNEQFF

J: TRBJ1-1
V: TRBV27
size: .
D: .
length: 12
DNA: TGTGCCAGCAGTACCAGGTTCACTGAAGCTTTCTTT
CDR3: CASSTRFTEAFF

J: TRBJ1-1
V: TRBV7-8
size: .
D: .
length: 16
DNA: TGTGCCAGCAGCTCTAGCGGTTCAGGTATGAACACTGAAGCTTTCTTT
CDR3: CASSSSGSGMNTEAFF

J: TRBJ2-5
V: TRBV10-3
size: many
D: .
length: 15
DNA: TGTGCCATCAGTGTGGGGGGGCATCGGTTTGAGACCCAGTACTTC
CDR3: CAISVGGHRFETQYF

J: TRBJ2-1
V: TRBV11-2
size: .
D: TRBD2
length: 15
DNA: TGTGCCAGCAGCTTAAGCGGGGTGATCTACAATGAGCAGTTCTTC
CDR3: CASSLSGVIYNEQFF

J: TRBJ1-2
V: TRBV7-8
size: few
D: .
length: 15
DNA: TGTGCCAGCAGCTTAGCGCTGGAAGCTAACTATGGCTACACCTTC
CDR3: CASSLALEANYGYTF

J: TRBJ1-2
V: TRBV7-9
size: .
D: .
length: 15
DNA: TGTGCCAGCAGCCCAGGAGGCAGGGTGGCGGTTGGCTACACCTTC
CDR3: CASSPGGRVAVGYTF

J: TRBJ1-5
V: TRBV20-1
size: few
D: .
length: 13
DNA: TGCAGTGCTAGAGACCCATTCGGAGTGTCCCAGCATTTT
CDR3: CSARDPFGVSQHF

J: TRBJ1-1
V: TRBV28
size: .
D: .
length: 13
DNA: TGTGCCAGCAGGCCTAGGGGGAACACTGAAGCTTTCTTT
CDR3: CASRPRGNTEAFF

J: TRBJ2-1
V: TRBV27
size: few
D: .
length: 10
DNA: TGTGCCAGCAGTCAGATAGAGCAGTTCTTC
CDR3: CASSQIEQFF

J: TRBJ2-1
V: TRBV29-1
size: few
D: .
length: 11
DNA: TGCAGCGTTCGGGACGTCAATGAGCAGTTCTTC
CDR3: CSVRDVNEQFF

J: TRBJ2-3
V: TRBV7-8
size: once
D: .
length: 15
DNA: TGTGCCAGCAGCTTACAGCTGGGGGGGCGAGATACGCAGTATTTT
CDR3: CASSLQLGGRDTQYF

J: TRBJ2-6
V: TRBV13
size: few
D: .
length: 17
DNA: TGTGCCAGCAGCCGCCTGGTGGGTTTGTCCGGGGCCAACGTCCTGACTTTC
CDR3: CASSRLVGLSGANVLTF

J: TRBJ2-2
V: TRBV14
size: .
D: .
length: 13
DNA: TGTGCCAGCAGCCGCACCGGCACCGGGGAGCTGTTTTTT
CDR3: CASSRTGTGELFF

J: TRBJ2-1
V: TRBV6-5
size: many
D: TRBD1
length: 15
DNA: TGTGCCAGCAGTTACCTCGGGACAGGGTTTGATGAGCAGTTCTTC
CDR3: CASSYLGTGFDEQFF

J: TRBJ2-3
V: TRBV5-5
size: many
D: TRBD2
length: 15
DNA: TGTGCCAGCAGCCGGACTAGCAGACGCACAGATACGCAGTATTTT
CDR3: CASSRTSRRTDTQYF

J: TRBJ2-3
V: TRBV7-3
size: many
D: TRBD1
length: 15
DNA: TGTGCCAGCAGCCCTACCGGGACAGGTATTAATACGCAGTATTTT
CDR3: CASSPTGTGINTQYF

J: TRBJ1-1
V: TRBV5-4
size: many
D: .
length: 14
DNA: TGTGCCAGCAGCCCCACCGGGGGGTACACTGAAGCTTTCTTT
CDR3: CASSPTGGYTEAFF

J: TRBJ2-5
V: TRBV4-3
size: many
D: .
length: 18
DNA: TGCGCCAGCAGCCAAGATCAGGTGGGATCGGATAATCGGGAGACCCAGTACTTC
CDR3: CASSQDQVGSDNRETQYF

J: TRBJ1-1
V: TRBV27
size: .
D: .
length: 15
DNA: TGTGCCAGCAGTTTGGCGGCAGGGGTGAACACTGAAGCTTTCTTT
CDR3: CASSLAAGVNTEAFF

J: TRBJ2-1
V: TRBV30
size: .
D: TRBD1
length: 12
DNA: TGTGCCAGTGAGGGGACAGGGTATGAGCAGTTCTTC
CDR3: CASEGTGYEQFF

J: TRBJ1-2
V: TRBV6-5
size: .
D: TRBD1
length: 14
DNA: TGTGCCAGCAGTTCGAGAGACAGGGGTAGTGGCTACACCTTC
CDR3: CASSSRDRGSGYTF

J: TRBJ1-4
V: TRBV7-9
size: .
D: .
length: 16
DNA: TGTGCCAGCAGCCTCCAGAGGGGGTCGGCTAATGAAAAACTGTTTTTT
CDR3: CASSLQRGSANEKLFF

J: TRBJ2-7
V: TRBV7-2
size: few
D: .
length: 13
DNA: TGTGCCAGCAGCTACGGACGGAGAATCGAGCAGTACTTC
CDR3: CASSYGRRIEQYF

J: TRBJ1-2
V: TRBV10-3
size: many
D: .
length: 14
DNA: TGTGCCATCAGCGAAAGGACAAGTAACTATGGCTACACCTTC
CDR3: CAISERTSNYGYTF

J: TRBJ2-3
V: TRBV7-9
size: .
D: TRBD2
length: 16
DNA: TGTGCCAGCAGCCCCCGGAGCGGGGGCCGCATAAATACGCAGTATTTT
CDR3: CASSPRSGGRINTQYF

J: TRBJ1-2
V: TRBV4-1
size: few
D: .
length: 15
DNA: TGCGCCAGCAGCCAAGTTACGGGGCTGCCCTATGGCTACACCTTC
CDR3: CASSQVTGLPYGYTF

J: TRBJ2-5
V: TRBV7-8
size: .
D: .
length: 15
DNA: TGTGCCAGCAGCTTATTGATAAAGTTCCAAGAGACCCAGTACTTC
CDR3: CASSLLIKFQETQYF

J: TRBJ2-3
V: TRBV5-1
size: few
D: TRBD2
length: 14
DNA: TGCGCCAGCAGCTTGGAGCGGGGTACAGATACGCAGTATTTT
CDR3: CASSLERGTDTQYF

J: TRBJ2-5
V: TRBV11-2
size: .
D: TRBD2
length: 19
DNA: TGTGCCAGCAGCTTAGGACAGAAAGCGGGGGCCTGGTACCAAGAGACCCAGTACTTC
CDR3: CASSLGQKAGAWYQETQYF

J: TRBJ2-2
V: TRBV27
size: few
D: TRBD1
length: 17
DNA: TGTGCCAGCAGTTTAATCCACAGGGGGTTGTTAGGCGGGGAGCTGTTTTTT
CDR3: CASSLIHRGLLGGELFF

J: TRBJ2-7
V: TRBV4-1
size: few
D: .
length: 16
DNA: TGCGCCAGCAGCCAAGAATTTGGGTACGGTCCCTACGAGCAGTACTTC
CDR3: CASSQEFGYGPYEQYF

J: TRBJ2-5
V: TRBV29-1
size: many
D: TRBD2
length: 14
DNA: TGCAGCGTTGAAGGACTAGCGGTACAAGAGACCCAGTACTTC
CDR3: CSVEGLAVQETQYF

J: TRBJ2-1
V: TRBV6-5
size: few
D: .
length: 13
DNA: TGTGCCAGCAGCCCCTTTAGGACCCATGAGCAGTTCTTC
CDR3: CASSPFRTHEQFF

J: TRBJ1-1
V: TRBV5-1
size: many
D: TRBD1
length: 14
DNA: TGCGCCAGCAGCTGGGGACAGGGGAGCACTGAAGCTTTCTTT
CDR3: CASSWGQGSTEAFF

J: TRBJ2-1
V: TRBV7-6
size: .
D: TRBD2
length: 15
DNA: TGTGCCAGCAGCTTCCGAGCGGGGGGGCACGATGAGCAGTTCTTC
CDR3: CASSFRAGGHDEQFF

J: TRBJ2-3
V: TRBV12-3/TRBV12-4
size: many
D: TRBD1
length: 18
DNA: TGTGCCAGCAGTTTCTGGGCTCATCAGGGGGCTGGCGCAGATACGCAGTATTTT
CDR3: CASSFWAHQGAGADTQYF

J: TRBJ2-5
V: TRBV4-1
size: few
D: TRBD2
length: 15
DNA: TGCGCCAGCAGCCAACTAGCGGGGAGTCAAGAGACCCAGTACTTC
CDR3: CASSQLAGSQETQYF

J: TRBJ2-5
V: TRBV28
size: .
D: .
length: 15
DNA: TGTGCCACCGTGGGGGAGAAAACCTTTCAAGAGACCCAGTACTTC
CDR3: CATVGEKTFQETQYF